This record concerns one TCR beta chain sequence. Its antigen is not identified. These data originate in a study of cytomegalovirus exposure and HLA in healthy donors. Overall study results and limits: As was reported, the HLA-A and HLA-B alleles of most subjects were accurately predicted from TCR beta sequences. Rare sequences made up most TCRs, while some public TCRs were found in many donors. It was reported that the classifier diagnosed cytomegalovirus status with high specificity and sensitivity in both the original and validation cohorts.

13 Jbeta primers and 60 Vbeta primers were used for the PCR. The method was immunoSEQ multiplex PCR; TCRdb's version includes in-frame clones alone and lacks a portion of them. The sample includes 150,000 or so clones, roughly four fifths of them seen just once. Trimming took 4 bases from V and 4 from J, leaving 8 bases between them. This CDR3 has 12 amino acids. Germline V gene lookup returns CDR1 SQVTM and CDR2 ANQGSEA. The sequenced sample consisted of PBMCs. This sequence originates from a woman between 40 and 55 years old in good health and CMV-seronegative. The V and J genes are TRBV29-1 and TRBJ1-5, with D hard to call. CDR3 bases: TGCAGCGTTGTATCGGGTAATCAGCCCCAGCATTTT. It specifies CSVVSGNQPQHF.